A selection of T cell receptor beta chains follows, all from one sample in a study of T cell responses to AZD1222 COVID-19 vaccine. Clones were read by immunoSEQ multiplex PCR, and TCRdb kept only the in-frame ones, dropping some. The table records about 130,000 clones, around 90% of them present only once. The sample consisted of peripheral blood, taken on day 0 of AZD1222 vaccination. The source is an adult in good health. Each CDR3 is given with its conserved first and last residue. Each record gives: V gene, clone size, D gene, J gene, CDR3 DNA, CDR3 protein. D genes are given only for firm matches. Where a row states a size, it is once, few, many or the class of an expanded clone; other rows omit it.

>TRBV5-1|few|TRBD1|TRBJ2-5
TGCGCCAGCAGCCCCTCGCAGACAGGGAGTCAAGAGACCCAGTACTTC
CASSPSQTGSQETQYF
>TRBV4-2|.|.|TRBJ1-5
TGTGCCAGCAGCCAAGACCTCTCCAGGGGTGACAATCAGCCCCAGCATTTT
CASSQDLSRGDNQPQHF
>TRBV21-1|.|.|TRBJ1-5
TGTGCCAGCAGCACCCCCCTTACGGGGTTGGGAGGCAATCAGCCCCAGCATTTT
CASSTPLTGLGGNQPQHF
>TRBV7-8|.|.|TRBJ1-6
TGTGCCAGCAGCTTAGGTTGGGGGACGGACTCACCCCTCCACTTT
CASSLGWGTDSPLHF
>TRBV7-9|.|.|TRBJ1-2
TGTGCCAGCAGCTTAGTGGGCCTGGGGGGCTATGGCTACACCTTC
CASSLVGLGGYGYTF
>TRBV16|.|TRBD1|TRBJ1-2
TGTGCCAGCAGCCATCCGGGACAGGTGGGCGCGGGCTACACCTTC
CASSHPGQVGAGYTF
>TRBV18|.|.|TRBJ1-2
TGTGCCAGCTCACGGTCGGAGGAGGATGGCTACACCTTC
CASSRSEEDGYTF
>TRBV5-1|.|TRBD2|TRBJ2-1
TGCGCCAGCAGCTTGGTGGCTAGCGGGGGGGACAATGAGCAGTTCTTC
CASSLVASGGDNEQFF
>TRBV28|.|.|TRBJ1-3
TGTGCCAGCAGCCTGACAGTCAGCTCTGGAAACACCATATATTTT
CASSLTVSSGNTIYF
>TRBV24-1|.|TRBD1|TRBJ1-2
TGTGCCACCAGTGCCCCGGGACAGGGCGCCTATGGCTACACCTTC
CATSAPGQGAYGYTF
>TRBV27|.|.|TRBJ2-1
TGTGCCAGCAGTTTATCTGGGTTTAGAAATGAGCAGTTCTTC
CASSLSGFRNEQFF
>TRBV11-1|.|.|TRBJ1-6
TGTGCCAGCAGCTCTGGGCGGGGGCGGCATTCACCCCTCCACTTT
CASSSGRGRHSPLHF
>TRBV4-2|few|.|TRBJ1-6
TGTGCCAGCAGCCGAGGGGACGCGGGCCGTAGTTATTCACCCCTCCACTTT
CASSRGDAGRSYSPLHF
>TRBV11-2|.|.|TRBJ2-1
TGTGCCAGCAGCTTAAGACTAGAGGATGAGCAGTTCTTC
CASSLRLEDEQFF
>TRBV6-1|few|.|TRBJ1-1
TGTGCCAGCAGTGAATTTGGGGTTCGGAACACTGAAGCTTTCTTT
CASSEFGVRNTEAFF
>TRBV27|.|.|TRBJ1-1
TGTGCCAGCAGTTTAGACAGGAGGAACACTGAAGCTTTCTTT
CASSLDRRNTEAFF
>TRBV12-3/TRBV12-4|.|.|TRBJ1-2
TGTGCCCAAGGCAGGGGCGGCTATGGCTACACCTTC
CAQGRGGYGYTF
>TRBV10-3|.|TRBD1|TRBJ1-5
TGTGCCACCAACTCTGGGACAGGGGGCGAGCCCCAGCATTTT
CATNSGTGGEPQHF
>TRBV24-1|.|.|TRBJ2-3
TGTGCCACCAGCGTCCCGAAGGGGGAGAACACAGATACGCAGTATTTT
CATSVPKGENTDTQYF
>TRBV7-9|.|.|TRBJ2-5
TGTGCCAGCAGCTTAATTCCAGAGACCCAGTACTTC
CASSLIPETQYF
>TRBV23-1|.|.|TRBJ1-1
TGCGCCAGCACCTCAAGCAAGGGAATTCGCACTGAAGCTTTCTTT
CASTSSKGIRTEAFF
>TRBV5-1|.|.|TRBJ1-2
TGCGCCAGCAGCTTGGCAATCGGGCAGTACTATGGCTACACCTTC
CASSLAIGQYYGYTF
>TRBV5-4|few|.|TRBJ1-2
TGTGCCAGCAGCTTGGGTCGGCAGCCTAACTATGGCTACACCTTC
CASSLGRQPNYGYTF
>TRBV6-4|.|.|TRBJ1-6
TGTGCCAGCAGTGAAGTAGTTGGTGTGAATTCACCCCTCCACTTT
CASSEVVGVNSPLHF
>TRBV14|.|TRBD1|TRBJ2-7
TGTGCCAGCAGCCAAGCGACAGGGGCGACCTACGAGCAGTACTTC
CASSQATGATYEQYF
>TRBV5-4|.|TRBD1|TRBJ2-5
TGTGCCAGCACCACCCAGGGGGCGGGGGAGACCCAGTACTTC
CASTTQGAGETQYF
>TRBV28|few|TRBD1|TRBJ1-5
TGTGCCAGCCTAAACAGGGGTCCCCAGGAGCCCCAGCATTTT
CASLNRGPQEPQHF
>TRBV7-8|.|.|TRBJ2-1
TGTGCCAGCAGCTCTCGGATATACAATGAGCAGTTCTTC
CASSSRIYNEQFF
>TRBV12-5|.|.|TRBJ2-2
TGTGCTAGTGGTTCGAGAGGCGGGGAGCTGTTTTTT
CASGSRGGELFF
>TRBV2|.|TRBD1|TRBJ1-2
TGTGCCAGCAGATCCGGGACAGGGATTCTCTATGGCTACACCTTC
CASRSGTGILYGYTF
>TRBV7-7|.|.|TRBJ1-2
TGTGCTAGCAGCCCCTTAAGTCAGTATCTCCCCTATGGCTACACCTTC
CASSPLSQYLPYGYTF
>TRBV30|.|TRBD2|TRBJ2-7
TGTGCCTGGAAGGTATTAGCGGGAGGGCCAGGCGAGCAGTACTTC
CAWKVLAGGPGEQYF
>TRBV7-9|.|.|TRBJ1-1
TGTGCCAGCAACCAAGGAGGGGACACTGAAGCTTTCTTT
CASNQGGDTEAFF
>TRBV10-2|.|.|TRBJ1-1
TGCGCCAGCAGCGTAAGGCTGAACACTGAAGCTTTCTTT
CASSVRLNTEAFF
>TRBV14|.|TRBD2|TRBJ2-2
TGTGCCAGCAGCCACAGGACTAGACAGACCGGGGAGCTGTTTTTT
CASSHRTRQTGELFF
>TRBV7-8|.|.|TRBJ1-2
TGTGCCAGCAGCTCCTCACTCTCCTTGTATGGCTACACCTTC
CASSSSLSLYGYTF
>TRBV6-5|.|TRBD1|TRBJ2-5
TGTGCCAGCAGTCTGATACAGGGGGCCTGGGAGACCCAGTACTTC
CASSLIQGAWETQYF
>TRBV1|.|.|TRBJ2-3
TGCACCAGCAGCCTTAGCGGGATAGGGGCAGATACGCAGTATTTT
CTSSLSGIGADTQYF
>TRBV9|.|TRBD1|TRBJ1-6
TGTGCCAGCAGCGCTCTAGATGAGGGGGCGAATAATTCACCCCTCCACTTT
CASSALDEGANNSPLHF
>TRBV7-8|.|.|TRBJ1-2
TGTGCCAGCAGCCCTCGGGGTAGTGGCTACACCTTC
CASSPRGSGYTF
>TRBV3-1/TRBV3-2|.|TRBD2|TRBJ2-5
TGTGCCAGCAGCCAAGATCTCCTAGCGGGCCACCGGACCCAGTACTTC
CASSQDLLAGHRTQYF
>TRBV7-9|.|TRBD2|TRBJ2-2
TGTGCCAGCAGCAACCAACCGGGGGGGAACACCGGGGAGCTGTTTTTT
CASSNQPGGNTGELFF
>TRBV7-9|.|.|TRBJ1-3
TGTGCCAGCAGCTCAATCAAGGTTATCTCTGGAAACACCATATATTTT
CASSSIKVISGNTIYF
>TRBV25-1|once|.|TRBJ1-2
TGTGCCAGCAGGAAAACGGGAGGACTTAACTATGGCTACACCTTC
CASRKTGGLNYGYTF
>TRBV11-2|.|TRBD1|TRBJ1-1
TGTGCCAGCAGCTTCGGACAGGGGAACACTGAAGCTTTCTTT
CASSFGQGNTEAFF
>TRBV7-2|.|.|TRBJ2-7
TGTGCCAGCAGCCTCGGACAGCTTGAGGGGCAGTACTTC
CASSLGQLEGQYF
>TRBV20-1|.|TRBD2|TRBJ2-1
TGCAGTGCTAGTCTACCGAGCGGGAGGGGGAATGAGCAGTTCTTC
CSASLPSGRGNEQFF
>TRBV6-6|.|.|TRBJ2-5
TGTGCCAGCACCAAACGGGGGTCCGAGACCCAGTACTTC
CASTKRGSETQYF
>TRBV12-3/TRBV12-4|.|.|TRBJ1-1
TGTGCCAGCAGTTTATATACTGAAGCTTTCTTT
CASSLYTEAFF
>TRBV5-1|.|.|TRBJ2-6
TGCGCCAGCAGCCCACAGGAGTACTCCTCTGGGGCCAACGTCCTGACTTTC
CASSPQEYSSGANVLTF
>TRBV7-3|few|TRBD1|TRBJ1-1
TGTGCCAGCAGCTCCTTTGACAGGGTTGACACTGAAGCTTTCTTT
CASSSFDRVDTEAFF
>TRBV29-1|.|.|TRBJ1-4
TGCAGCGTTACACCAGACATTAATGAAAAACTGTTTTTT
CSVTPDINEKLFF